The clone carrying this T cell receptor (beta chain) was observed at least ten times. Its target is not known. This sample was taken from a study of tumor-infiltrating lymphocytes in primary liver carcinoma. Study as a whole: Men as well as women, aged 30 to 69 years, made up the patients. Findings of the study overall: Comparison of CD4+ and CD8+ repertoires was precluded by bulk unsorted samples. Tumors had a top-250-clone fraction that was significantly higher than blood (p = 0.039).

Germline DNA was extracted alongside blood RNA, which was obtained from unsorted whole blood. Reverse transcription of roughly 0.45 ug total RNA with a constant-region primer produced TCR beta cDNA. Library construction for TCR beta comprised three nested multiplex PCR rounds performed with slightly modified ARM-PCR. For 10 cycles apiece, the opening two PCR rounds ran with TRBV1-TRBV30 forward primers and a C-beta reverse primer. TCRdb re-called the multiplex PCR reads through MiXCR, storing one row per CDR3 protein. This table has approximately 210,000 distinct CDR3 sequences, approximately 65% appearing once. From germline, CDR1 is SQVTM and CDR2 ANQGSEA. With V trimmed by 0 bases and J by 4 bases, 3 bases remained unmatched. The CDR3 has 14 residues.

The sample comprised peripheral blood. This receptor was obtained from a woman aged 55-70 years with primary liver carcinoma and hepatitis B virus infection. The J gene is TRBJ1-1, the V gene TRBV29-1; 9 bases are a match to TRBD1. DNA of the CDR3: TGCAGCGTTGAAGAGAGGACAGGGGCCACTGAAGCTTTCTTT. Encoded protein: CSVEERTGATEAFF.